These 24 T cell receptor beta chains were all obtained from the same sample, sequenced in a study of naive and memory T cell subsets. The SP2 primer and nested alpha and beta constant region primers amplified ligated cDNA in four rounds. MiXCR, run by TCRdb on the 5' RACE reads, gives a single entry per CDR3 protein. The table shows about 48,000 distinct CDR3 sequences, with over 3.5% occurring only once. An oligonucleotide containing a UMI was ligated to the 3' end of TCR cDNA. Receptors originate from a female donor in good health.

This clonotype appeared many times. The CDR3 sequence is CSARGGIWTSGRLSSYEQYF. In DNA, the CDR3 is TGCAGTGCTAGAGGTGGAATATGGACTAGCGGGAGGTTAAGCTCCTACGAGCAGTACTTC. The chain employs TRBV20-1 and TRBJ2-7; 14 bases fit TRBD2. With 1 base clipped from V and 0 bases from J, the junction kept 14 bases outside the gene matches. This CDR3 contains 20 residues. Germline V gene lookup returns CDR1 DFQATT and CDR2 SNEGSKA (reference sequence).

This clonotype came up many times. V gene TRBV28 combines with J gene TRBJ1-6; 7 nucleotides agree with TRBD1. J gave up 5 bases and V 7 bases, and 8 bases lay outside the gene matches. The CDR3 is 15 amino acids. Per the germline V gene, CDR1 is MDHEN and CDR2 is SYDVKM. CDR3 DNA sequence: TGTGCCAGCACCAAATTAGACAGGGATAATTCACCCCTCCACTTT. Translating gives CASTKLDRDNSPLHF.

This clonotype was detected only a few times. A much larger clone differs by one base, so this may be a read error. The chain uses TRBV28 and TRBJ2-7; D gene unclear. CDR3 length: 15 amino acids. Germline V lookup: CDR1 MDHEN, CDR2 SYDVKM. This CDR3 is CASSLAFGYSHEQYF. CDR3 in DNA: TGTGCCAGCAGTTTAGCGTTCGGTTACTCCCACGAGCAGTACTTC.

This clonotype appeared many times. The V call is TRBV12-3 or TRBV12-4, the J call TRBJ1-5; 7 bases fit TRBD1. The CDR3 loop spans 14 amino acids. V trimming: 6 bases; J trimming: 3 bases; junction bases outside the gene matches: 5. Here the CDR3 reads CASSKQGPNQPQHF. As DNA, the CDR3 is TGTGCCAGCAGCAAACAGGGGCCCAATCAGCCCCAGCATTTT.

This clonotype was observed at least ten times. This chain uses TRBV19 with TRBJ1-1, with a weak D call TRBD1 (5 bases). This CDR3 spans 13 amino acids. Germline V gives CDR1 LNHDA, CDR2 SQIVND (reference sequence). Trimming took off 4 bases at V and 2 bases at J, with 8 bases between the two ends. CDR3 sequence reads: CASSNGHNTEAFF. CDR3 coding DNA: TGTGCCAGTAGTAACGGACATAACACTGAAGCTTTCTTT.

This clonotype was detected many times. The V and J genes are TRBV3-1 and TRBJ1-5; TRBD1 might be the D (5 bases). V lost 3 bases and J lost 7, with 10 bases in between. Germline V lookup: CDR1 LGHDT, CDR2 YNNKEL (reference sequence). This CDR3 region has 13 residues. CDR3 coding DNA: TGTGCCAGCAGCCAGGGGACGGGACAGCCCCAGCATTTT. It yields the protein CASSQGTGQPQHF. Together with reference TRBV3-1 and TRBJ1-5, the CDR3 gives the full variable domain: DTAVSQTPKYLVTQMGNDKSIKCEQNLGHDTMYWYKQDSKKFLKIMFSYNNKELIINETVPNRFSPKSPDKAHLNLHINSLELGDSAVYFCASSQGTGQPQHFGDGTRLSIL.

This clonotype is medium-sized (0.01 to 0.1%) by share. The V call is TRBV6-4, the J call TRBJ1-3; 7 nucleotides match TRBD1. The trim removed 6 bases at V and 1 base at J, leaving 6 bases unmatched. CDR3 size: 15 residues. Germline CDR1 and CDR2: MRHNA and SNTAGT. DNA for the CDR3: TGTGCCAGCAGGCCGGGACAGAGTTCTGGAAACACCATATATTTT. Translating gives CASRPGQSSGNTIYF.

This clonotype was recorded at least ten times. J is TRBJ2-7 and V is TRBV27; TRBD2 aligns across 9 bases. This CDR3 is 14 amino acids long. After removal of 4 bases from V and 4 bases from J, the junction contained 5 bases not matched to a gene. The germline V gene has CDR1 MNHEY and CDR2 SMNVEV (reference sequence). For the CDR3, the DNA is TGTGCCAGCAGTTCATTAGCGGGAGTTTACGAGCAGTACTTC. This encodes CASSSLAGVYEQYF.

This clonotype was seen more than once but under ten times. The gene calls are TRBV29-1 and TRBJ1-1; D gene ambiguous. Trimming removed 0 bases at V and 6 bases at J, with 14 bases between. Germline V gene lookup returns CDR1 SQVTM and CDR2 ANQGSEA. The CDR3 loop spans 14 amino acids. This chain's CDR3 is CSVEDRATRAEAFF. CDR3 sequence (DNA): TGCAGCGTTGAAGATCGAGCCACCCGCGCTGAAGCTTTCTTT.

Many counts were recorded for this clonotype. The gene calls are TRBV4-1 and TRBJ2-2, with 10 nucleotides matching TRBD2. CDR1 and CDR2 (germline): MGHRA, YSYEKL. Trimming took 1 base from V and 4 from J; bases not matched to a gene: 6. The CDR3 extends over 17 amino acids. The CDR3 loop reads CASSQGLSGRGTGELFF. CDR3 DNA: TGCGCCAGCAGCCAAGGGCTCAGCGGGAGGGGCACCGGGGAGCTGTTTTTT.

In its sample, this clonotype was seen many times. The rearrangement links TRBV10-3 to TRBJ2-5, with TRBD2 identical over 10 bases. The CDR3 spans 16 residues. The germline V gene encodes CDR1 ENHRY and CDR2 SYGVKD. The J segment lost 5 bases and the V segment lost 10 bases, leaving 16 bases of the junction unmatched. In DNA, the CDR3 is TGTGCCACTAGACGGGCTAGCGGGAGCGGTAGTGAGACCCAGTACTTC. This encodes CATRRASGSGSETQYF.

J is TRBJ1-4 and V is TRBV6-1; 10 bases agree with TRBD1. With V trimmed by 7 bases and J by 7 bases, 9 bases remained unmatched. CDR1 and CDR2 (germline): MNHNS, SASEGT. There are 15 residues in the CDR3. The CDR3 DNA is TGTGCCAGCACCGGGACAGGGGTGAGTGGTGAAAAACTGTTTTTT. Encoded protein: CASTGTGVSGEKLFF.

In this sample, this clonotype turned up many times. CDR3 nucleotides: TGTGCCAGCAGTTTTTTTAGCACAGATACGCAGTATTTT. This sequence encodes CASSFFSTDTQYF. This chain uses TRBV12-3 or TRBV12-4 with TRBJ2-3, with D uncertain. This CDR3 contains 13 residues. Between the trimmed V and J ends, which lost 3 bases and 0 bases, there was a span of 4 bases.

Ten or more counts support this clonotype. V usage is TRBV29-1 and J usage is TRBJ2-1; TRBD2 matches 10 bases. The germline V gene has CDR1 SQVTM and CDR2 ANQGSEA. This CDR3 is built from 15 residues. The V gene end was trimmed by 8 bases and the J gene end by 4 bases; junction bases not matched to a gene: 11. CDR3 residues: CSLFTSGKGYNEQFF. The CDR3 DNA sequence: TGCAGCCTTTTTACTAGCGGGAAAGGGTACAATGAGCAGTTCTTC.

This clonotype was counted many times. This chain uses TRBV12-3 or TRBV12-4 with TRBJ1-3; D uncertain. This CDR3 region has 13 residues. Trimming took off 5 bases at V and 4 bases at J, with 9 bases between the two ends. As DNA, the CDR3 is TGTGCCAGCAGTGCTGCGGCGGGAAACACCATATATTTT. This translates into CASSAAAGNTIYF.

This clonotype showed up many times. The CDR3 DNA sequence: TGCAGTGCTAGAGATCCGCAGGCCGAAAAACTGTTTTTT. Translating gives CSARDPQAEKLFF. The chain combines TRBV20-1 with TRBJ1-4; D unresolved. This CDR3 is built from 13 residues. Deletions cut 0 bases from V and 8 bases from J, with 10 bases between. Germline V gene sequence: CDR1 DFQATT, CDR2 SNEGSKA (reference sequence).

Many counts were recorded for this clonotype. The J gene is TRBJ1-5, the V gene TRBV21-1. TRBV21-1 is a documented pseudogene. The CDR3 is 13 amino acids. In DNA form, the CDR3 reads TGTGCCAGCGGGTGGCTTTTCTGTCAGCCCCAGCATTTT. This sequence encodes CASGWLFCQPQHF.

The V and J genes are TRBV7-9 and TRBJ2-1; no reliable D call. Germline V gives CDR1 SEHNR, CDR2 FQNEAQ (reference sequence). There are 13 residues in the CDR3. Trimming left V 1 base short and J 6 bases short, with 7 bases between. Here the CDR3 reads CASSLGAGNEQFF. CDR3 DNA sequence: TGTGCCAGCAGCTTAGGGGCAGGCAATGAGCAGTTCTTC.

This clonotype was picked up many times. CDR3 region: CASSSWTHGLEQFF. The CDR3 bases are TGTGCCAGCAGCTCTTGGACCCACGGGTTAGAGCAGTTCTTC. The chain couples TRBV7-2 to TRBJ2-1; no reliable D call. Germline V gene data show CDR1 as SGHTA and CDR2 as FQGNSA. The V end lost 4 bases, the J end lost 10 bases, and 17 bases lay between the germline ends. CDR3 size: 14 residues.

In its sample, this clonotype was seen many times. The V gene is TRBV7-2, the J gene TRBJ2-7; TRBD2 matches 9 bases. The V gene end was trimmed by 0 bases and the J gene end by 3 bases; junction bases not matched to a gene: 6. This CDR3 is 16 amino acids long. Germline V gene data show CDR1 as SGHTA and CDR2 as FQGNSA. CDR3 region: CASSLAQLAGNYEQYF. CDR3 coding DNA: TGTGCCAGCAGCTTAGCGCAACTAGCGGGCAACTACGAGCAGTACTTC.

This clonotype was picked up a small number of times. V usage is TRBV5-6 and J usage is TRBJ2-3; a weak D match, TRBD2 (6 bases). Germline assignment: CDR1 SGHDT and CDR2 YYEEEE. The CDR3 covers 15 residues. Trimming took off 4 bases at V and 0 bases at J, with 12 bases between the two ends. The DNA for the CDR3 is TGTGCCAGCAGCCAAAAAGCGGGTAGCACAGATACGCAGTATTTT. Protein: CASSQKAGSTDTQYF.

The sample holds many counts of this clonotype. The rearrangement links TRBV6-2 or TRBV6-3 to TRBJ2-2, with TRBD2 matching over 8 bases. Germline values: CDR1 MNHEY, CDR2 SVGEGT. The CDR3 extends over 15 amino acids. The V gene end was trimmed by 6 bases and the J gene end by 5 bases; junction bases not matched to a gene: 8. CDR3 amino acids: CASRERERVTGELFF. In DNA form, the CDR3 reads TGTGCCAGCAGGGAGCGGGAGAGGGTGACCGGGGAGCTGTTTTTT.

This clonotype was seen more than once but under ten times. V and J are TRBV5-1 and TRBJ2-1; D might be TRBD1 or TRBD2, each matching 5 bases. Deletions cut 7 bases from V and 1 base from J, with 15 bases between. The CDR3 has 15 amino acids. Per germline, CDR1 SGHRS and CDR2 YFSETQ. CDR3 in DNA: TGCGCCAGCCGGGATGGGGCCCTGTCCTACAATGAGCAGTTCTTC. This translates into CASRDGALSYNEQFF.

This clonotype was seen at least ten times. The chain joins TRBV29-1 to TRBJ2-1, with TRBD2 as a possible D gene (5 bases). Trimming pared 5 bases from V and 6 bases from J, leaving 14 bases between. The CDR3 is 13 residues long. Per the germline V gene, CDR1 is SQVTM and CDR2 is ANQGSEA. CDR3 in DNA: TGCAGCGTTTGGGAAAGCGGTTTCAATGAGCAGTTCTTC. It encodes CSVWESGFNEQFF.